This T cell receptor beta chain was obtained from a study of shared T cell receptors in the human thymus. Sequencing was performed with immunoSEQ multiplex PCR; in TCRdb, only in-frame clones are kept and a portion is missing. This repertoire shows approximately 490,000 clones, around 78% found once; its top ten account for about 0.014%. From germline, CDR1 is MNHEY and CDR2 SMNVEV (reference sequence). With 2 bases clipped from V and 3 bases from J, the junction kept 11 bases outside the gene matches. The CDR3 loop spans 17 amino acids. These data are also associated with another study on human thymus T cells. That source reports: All donors were healthy Finnish infants who were undergoing corrective surgery to treat congenital heart defects. During corrective heart surgery, resections were taken, and the thymus tissue came from them. Within thymic and blood repertoires, V and J gene usage appeared to be biased. Related studies noted strongly shared thymic repertoires across unrelated people.

V and J are TRBV27 and TRBJ2-3, with 7 bases fitting TRBD2. The sequencing input was thymocytes. This TCR was sampled from a boy less than two years old with a congenital heart defect. The CDR3 nucleotides read TGTGCCAGCAGTTTAGGCCAGGGAGGGCCGGAAACAGATACGCAGTATTTT. Translating it yields CASSLGQGGPETDTQYF.